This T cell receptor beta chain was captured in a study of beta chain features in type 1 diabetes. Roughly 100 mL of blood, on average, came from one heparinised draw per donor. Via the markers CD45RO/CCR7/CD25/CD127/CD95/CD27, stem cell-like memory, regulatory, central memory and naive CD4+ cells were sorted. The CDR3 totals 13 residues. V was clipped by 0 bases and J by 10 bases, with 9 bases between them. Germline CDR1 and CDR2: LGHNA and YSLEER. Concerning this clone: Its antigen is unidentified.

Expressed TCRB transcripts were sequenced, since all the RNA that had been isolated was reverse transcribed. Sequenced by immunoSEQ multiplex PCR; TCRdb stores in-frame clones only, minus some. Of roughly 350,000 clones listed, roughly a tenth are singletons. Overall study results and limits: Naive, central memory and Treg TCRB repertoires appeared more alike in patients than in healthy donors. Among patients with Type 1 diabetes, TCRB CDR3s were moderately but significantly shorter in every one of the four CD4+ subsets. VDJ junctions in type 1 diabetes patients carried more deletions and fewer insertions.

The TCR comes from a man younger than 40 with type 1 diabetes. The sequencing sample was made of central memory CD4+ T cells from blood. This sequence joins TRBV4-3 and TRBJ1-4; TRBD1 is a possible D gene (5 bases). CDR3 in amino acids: CASSQDARGKLFF. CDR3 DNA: TGCGCCAGCAGCCAAGATGCGAGGGGAAAACTGTTTTTT.